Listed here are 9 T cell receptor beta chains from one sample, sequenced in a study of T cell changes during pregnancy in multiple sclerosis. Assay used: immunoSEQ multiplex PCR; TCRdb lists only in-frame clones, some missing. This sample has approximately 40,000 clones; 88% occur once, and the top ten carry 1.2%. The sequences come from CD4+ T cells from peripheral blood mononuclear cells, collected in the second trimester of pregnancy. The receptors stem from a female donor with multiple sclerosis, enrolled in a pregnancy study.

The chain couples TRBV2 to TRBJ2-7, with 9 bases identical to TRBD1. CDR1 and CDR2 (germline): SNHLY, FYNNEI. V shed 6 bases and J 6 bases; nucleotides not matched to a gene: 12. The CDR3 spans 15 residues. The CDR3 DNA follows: TGTGCCAGCAGGGGCAACAGGGGGCGGCGAGTCGAGCAGTACTTC. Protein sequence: CASRGNRGRRVEQYF.

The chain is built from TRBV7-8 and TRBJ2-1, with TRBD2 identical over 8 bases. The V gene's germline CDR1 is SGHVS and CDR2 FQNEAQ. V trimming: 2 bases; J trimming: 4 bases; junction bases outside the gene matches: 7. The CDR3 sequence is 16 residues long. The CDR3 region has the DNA TGTGCCAGCAGCTTAAGGGCGGCGGGGGGTTACAATGAGCAGTTCTTC. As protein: CASSLRAAGGYNEQFF.

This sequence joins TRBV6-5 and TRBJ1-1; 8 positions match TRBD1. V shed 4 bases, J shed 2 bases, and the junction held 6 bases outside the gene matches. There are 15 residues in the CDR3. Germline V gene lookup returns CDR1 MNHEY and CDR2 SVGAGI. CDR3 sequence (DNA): TGTGCCAGCAGTTCGAGACAGGGGATCAACACTGAAGCTTTCTTT. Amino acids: CASSSRQGINTEAFF.

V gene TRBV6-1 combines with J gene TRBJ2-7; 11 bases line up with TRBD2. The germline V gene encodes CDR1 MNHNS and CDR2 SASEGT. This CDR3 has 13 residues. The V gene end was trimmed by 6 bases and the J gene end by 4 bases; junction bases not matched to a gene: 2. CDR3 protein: CASSTSGRYEQYF. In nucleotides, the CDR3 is TGTGCCAGCAGCACTAGCGGGAGATACGAGCAGTACTTC.

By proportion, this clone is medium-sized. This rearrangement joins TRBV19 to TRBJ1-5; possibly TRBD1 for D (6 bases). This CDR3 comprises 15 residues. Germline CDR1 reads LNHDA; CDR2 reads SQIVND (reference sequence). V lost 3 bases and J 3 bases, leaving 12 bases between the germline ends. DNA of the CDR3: TGTGCCAGTAGTATTTTAGGGGGGGTCAATCAGCCCCAGCATTTT. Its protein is CASSILGGVNQPQHF.

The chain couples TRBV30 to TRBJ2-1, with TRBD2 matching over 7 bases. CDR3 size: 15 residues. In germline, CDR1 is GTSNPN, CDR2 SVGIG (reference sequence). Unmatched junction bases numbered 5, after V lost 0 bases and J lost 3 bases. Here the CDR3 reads CAWSVPSGSYNEQFF. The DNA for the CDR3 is TGTGCCTGGAGTGTACCTAGCGGAAGCTACAATGAGCAGTTCTTC.

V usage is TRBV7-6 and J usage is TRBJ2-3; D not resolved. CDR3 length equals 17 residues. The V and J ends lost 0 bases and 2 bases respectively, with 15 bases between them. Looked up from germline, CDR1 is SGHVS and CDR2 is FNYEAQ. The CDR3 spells CASSLAPPRPITDTQYF. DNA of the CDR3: TGTGCCAGCAGCTTAGCGCCCCCACGCCCTATCACAGATACGCAGTATTTT.

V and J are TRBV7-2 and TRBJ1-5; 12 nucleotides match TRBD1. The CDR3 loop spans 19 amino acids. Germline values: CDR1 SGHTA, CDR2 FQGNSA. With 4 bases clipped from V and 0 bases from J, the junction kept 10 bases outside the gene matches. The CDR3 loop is CASSSSPGQGAHSNQPQHF. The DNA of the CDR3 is TGTGCCAGCAGCTCTAGCCCGGGACAGGGGGCTCATAGCAATCAGCCCCAGCATTTT.

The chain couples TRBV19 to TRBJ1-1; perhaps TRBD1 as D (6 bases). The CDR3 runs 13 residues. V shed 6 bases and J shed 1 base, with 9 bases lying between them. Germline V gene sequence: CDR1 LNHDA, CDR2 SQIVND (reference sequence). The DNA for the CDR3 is TGTGCCAGTAGGAAGACAGGGAACACTGAAGCTTTCTTT. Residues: CASRKTGNTEAFF.